Sequencing of this TCR beta chain was carried out in a study of technical replicates of blood from a few donors. Clones were read by immunoSEQ multiplex PCR, and TCRdb kept only the in-frame ones, dropping some. The sample shows roughly 79,000 clones, 80% to 90% of them seen only once. Specimen: PBMCs. This receptor was obtained from a human donor in good health. Some clones in this sample may be carry-over from other donors' samples.

The CDR3 nucleotides are TGTGCCAGCAGCGATGGACAGGGGGCGCTCTACGAGCAGTACTTC. It codes for CASSDGQGALYEQYF. The chain recombines TRBV5-4 with TRBJ2-7, with TRBD1 identical over 11 bases. This CDR3 region has 15 residues. V dropped 4 bases and J dropped 3; count of bases not matched to a gene: 6. Germline V gene data show CDR1 as SGHNT and CDR2 as YYREEE (reference sequence).